These 16 T cell receptor beta chains were sequenced from one sample in a study of blood T cell repertoires in COVID-19 (dated by TCRdb to the early 2020s). Library method: the immunoSEQ multiplex PCR assay. TCRdb stores this immuneACCESS table with in-frame sequences only. Part of the clones is absent; in the studies checked, under half of the shortfall reflects unresolved V genes, and no reason is known for the rest. In all, the sample holds fewer than 110,000 clones, and more than 80% of those were seen once. Under 5.5% of the sample is in the top ten clones. Sequenced: peripheral blood. The source is a man in his forties or fifties with active or convalescent COVID-19.

The chain has TRBV12-5 and TRBJ1-2; the D is unclear. Germline CDR1 is LGHNT and CDR2 is FRNRAP. The CDR3 length is 14 residues. V was clipped by 8 bases and J by 4 bases, with 17 bases between them. The CDR3 sequence: CASTKEGPIYGYTF. The DNA for the CDR3 is TGTGCTAGTACAAAGGAGGGCCCGATCTATGGCTACACCTTC.

The rearrangement links TRBV5-1 to TRBJ1-5, with unresolved D. Germline loops: CDR1 SGHRS, CDR2 YFSETQ. The CDR3 has 14 residues. Trimming removed 4 bases from V and 3 bases from J, with 11 bases in between. CDR3 DNA sequence: TGCGCCAGCAGCCCTGGCGGAGACAATCAGCCCCAGCATTTT. Translating it yields CASSPGGDNQPQHF.

This chain joins TRBV10-1 and TRBJ1-2, with 8 bases identical to TRBD1. Germline assignment: CDR1 WNHNN and CDR2 SYGVQD (reference sequence). The CDR3 consists of 12 residues. V gave up 11 bases and J gave up 6 bases; unmatched junction bases: 8. The CDR3 DNA follows: TGCGCCCAAGACAGGGGAGAAGATGGCTACACCTTC. Encoded protein: CAQDRGEDGYTF.

The V gene is TRBV24-1, the J gene TRBJ2-3; TRBD2 is a possible D gene (6 bases). CDR3 size: 13 residues. Germline V CDR1 and CDR2: KGHDR, SFDVKD. V was trimmed by 4 bases and J by 3 bases, leaving 7 bases between them. DNA of the CDR3: TGTGCCACCAGTGAAGGACTAACAGATACGCAGTATTTT. Translating gives CATSEGLTDTQYF.

The rearrangement joins TRBV27 to TRBJ2-1; a weak D match, TRBD2 (6 bases). Germline V gives CDR1 MNHEY, CDR2 SMNVEV (reference sequence). V was trimmed by 7 bases and J by 0 bases, leaving 10 bases between them. CDR3 length: 14 amino acids. The CDR3 DNA reads TGTGCCAGCAACCGGGACTTCTCCTACAATGAGCAGTTCTTC. Protein sequence: CASNRDFSYNEQFF.

The V gene is TRBV7-8, the J gene TRBJ2-3; no clear D. V was trimmed by 0 bases and J by 2 bases, leaving 9 bases between them. The CDR3 runs to 15 residues. CDR1 SGHVS and CDR2 FQNEAQ come from the germline V gene. This CDR3 is CASSLAAGYTDTQYF. CDR3 coding DNA: TGTGCCAGCAGCTTAGCCGCCGGGTACACAGATACGCAGTATTTT.

The chain combines TRBV7-2 with TRBJ2-1; 9 nucleotides match TRBD1. The CDR3 covers 15 residues. Germline CDR1 SGHTA, CDR2 FQGNSA. After removal of 3 bases from V and 6 bases from J, the junction contained 6 bases not matched to a gene. In DNA form, the CDR3 reads TGTGCCAGCAGCTTCACAGGGGGCGAGGCCAATGAGCAGTTCTTC. It translates to CASSFTGGEANEQFF. Filled out from reference TRBV7-2 and TRBJ2-1, the complete variable domain reads GAGVSQSPSNKVTEKGKDVELRCDPISGHTALYWYRQSLGQGLEFLIYFQGNSAPDKSGLPSDRFSAERTGGSVSTLTIQRTQQEDSAVYLCASSFTGGEANEQFFGPGTRLTVL.

The chain employs TRBV18 and TRBJ1-4; 11 nucleotides agree with TRBD1. V trimming: 3 bases; J trimming: 4 bases; junction bases outside the gene matches: 7. CDR1 and CDR2 from the germline V gene are KGHSH and LQKENI. The CDR3 runs 17 residues. In nucleotides, the CDR3 is TGTGCCAGCTCACCTCAACCTGGGACAGGGGGTAATGAAAAACTGTTTTTT. Translating gives CASSPQPGTGGNEKLFF.

The genes are TRBV10-3 and TRBJ2-7, with 12 positions matching TRBD2. Germline lookup yields CDR1 ENHRY and CDR2 SYGVKD. Unmatched junction bases numbered 8, after V lost 3 bases and J lost 5 bases. The CDR3 loop spans 16 amino acids. CDR3 in amino acids: CAISDLAGGPSHEQYF. As DNA, the CDR3 is TGTGCCATCAGTGACCTAGCGGGAGGGCCTTCCCACGAGCAGTACTTC.

V and J are TRBV4-1 and TRBJ1-3; D uncertain. The germline gives CDR1 MGHRA, CDR2 YSYEKL. The length of the CDR3 is 15 residues. The V end was cut by 4 bases, the J end by 0 bases, with 10 bases between. As DNA, the CDR3 is TGCGCCAGCAGCCCCCTGTCGTTCTCTGGAAACACCATATATTTT. This translates into CASSPLSFSGNTIYF.

This chain joins TRBV3-1 (or the pseudogene TRBV3-2) and TRBJ1-1; a weak D match, TRBD1 (6 bases). The CDR3 contains 13 residues. V gave up 4 bases and J gave up 7 bases, with 13 bases separating them. Germline CDR1 reads LGHDT; CDR2 reads YNNKEL (reference sequence). CDR3 nucleotide sequence: TGTGCCAGCAGCCGGACAGCCCTAAATGAAGCTTTCTTT. It translates to CASSRTALNEAFF.

V gene TRBV7-9 combines with J gene TRBJ1-4; TRBD1 matches at 7 bases. After removal of 5 bases from V and 8 bases from J, the junction contained 11 bases not matched to a gene. There are 15 residues in the CDR3. Germline V lookup: CDR1 SEHNR, CDR2 FQNEAQ (reference sequence). The CDR3: CASSARQGRGEKLFF. In DNA form, the CDR3 reads TGTGCCAGCAGCGCACGACAGGGCCGGGGGGAAAAACTGTTTTTT.

This clone is a singleton in its sample. The chain uses TRBV10-3 and TRBJ1-5; no definite D call. The CDR3 contains 12 residues. CDR1 and CDR2 (germline): ENHRY, SYGVKD. Trimming pared 0 bases from V and 10 bases from J, leaving 7 bases between. This CDR3 reads CAISESGSPQHF. For the CDR3, the DNA is TGTGCCATCAGTGAGTCGGGCAGCCCCCAGCATTTT.

This chain joins TRBV3-1 (or the pseudogene TRBV3-2) and TRBJ2-1; D is perhaps TRBD2 (7 bases). CDR1 is LGHDT, CDR2 YNNKEL, per germline (reference sequence). V was shortened by 4 bases and J by 10 bases, with 23 bases between the two germline ends. The CDR3 runs to 16 residues. Here the CDR3 reads CASSLFTIRSGTEQFF. The CDR3 nucleotides read TGTGCCAGCAGCCTCTTCACTATTCGGAGCGGGACAGAGCAGTTCTTC.

The V call is TRBV4-2, the J call TRBJ2-7; D uncertain. Germline CDR1 is LGHNA and CDR2 is YNFKEQ. CDR3 length equals 15 residues. The germline V and J ends were trimmed by 0 bases and 5 bases, with 14 bases remaining between them. CDR3 coding DNA: TGTGCCAGCAGCCAAGAGTGGCAGGTCTTCGACGAGCAGTACTTC. Translation gives CASSQEWQVFDEQYF.

The genes are TRBV19 and TRBJ1-2, with a tentative D call TRBD1 (6 bases). From germline, CDR1 is LNHDA and CDR2 SQIVND (reference sequence). The V gene lost 7 bases and the J gene lost 4 bases, with 13 bases spanning the gap. CDR3 size: 13 residues. The CDR3 reads CASKKQGPYGYTF. For the CDR3, the DNA is TGTGCCAGTAAGAAACAGGGTCCCTATGGCTACACCTTC.